A single TCR delta chain is shown here with its context. Its specificity is unknown. The data belong to a study of Vδ1+ human thymocytes. Study findings and constraints: Thymic TRG and TRD repertoires appeared highly polyclonal.

The CDR3 is 16 residues long. J was trimmed by 0 bases and V by 6 bases; bases with no gene match: 10. Germline V gene data show CDR1 as TSWWSYY and CDR2 as QGS. Extracted RNA was reverse transcribed into cDNA. Multiplex PCR used pooled V-gene forward primers and a constant-region reverse primer to amplify CDR3s. TCRdb made new clone calls on the multiplex PCR reads using CATT. The table includes fewer than 30,000 delta-chain clones, 7.4% detected once. The sorted cells were CD3+ Vdelta1+ Vdelta2- thymocytes from alphabeta-depleted thymus. Vdelta1+ thymocyte sorts reached between about 97% and 99.6% purity.

J is TRDJ1 and V is TRDV1; 7 bases are shared with TRDD3. The specimen was Vdelta1+ gamma-delta thymocytes from the thymus. The subset: FACS-sorted CD3+ TCRalphabeta- TCRVdelta1+ TCRVdelta2- thymocytes. The sequence was obtained from a girl under three years old who had congenital heart surgery. In nucleotides, the CDR3 is TGTGCTCTTGGAGTGTGGGGGACACTGTACACCGATAAACTCATCTTT. It is translated as CALGVWGTLYTDKLIF.